What follows are 4 T cell receptor beta chains derived from one specimen sequenced in a study of T cells in Graves' hyperthyroidism and ophthalmopathy. Using RNA transcripts as the source, TCR beta CDR3 regions were amplified. HTBI primers drove first-round RT-PCR of the TCR CDR3. TCRdb used MiXCR to reprocess the multiplex PCR reads, holding one entry per CDR3 protein. The table records fewer than 350,000 distinct CDR3 sequences, about 19% of them present only once. The sample comprised blood. These receptors all come from a man aged 50-59 years with Graves' ophthalmopathy.

This clonotype appeared many times. At one boundary the junction diverges from the germline segment, which might be a read error. The chain is built from TRBV20-1 and TRBJ2-7; TRBD1 agrees at 11 bases. Germline assignment: CDR1 DFQATT and CDR2 SNEGSKA (reference sequence). This CDR3 region has 14 residues. As DNA, the CDR3 is TGCAGTGCTAGCGGGACAGGGGGTTACTACGAGCAGTGCTTC. This codes for CSASGTGGYYEQCF.

The chain has TRBV7-8 and TRBJ1-2; 7 positions match TRBD1. The V gene's germline CDR1 is SGHVS and CDR2 FQNEAQ. The CDR3 has 13 residues. With V trimmed by 5 bases and J by 7 bases, 7 bases remained unmatched. The CDR3 here is CASSPTGRGGYTF. The CDR3 nucleotides are TGTGCCAGCAGCCCGACAGGGAGAGGTGGCTACACCTTC. The full variable domain, completed using reference TRBV7-8 and TRBJ1-2, is GAGVSQSPRYKVAKRGQDVALRCDPISGHVSLFWYQQALGQGPEFLTYFQNEAQLDKSGLPSDRFFAERPEGSVSTLKIQRTQQEDSAVYLCASSPTGRGGYTFGSGTRLTVV.

The table lists this clonotype with a few counts. This chain joins TRBV20-1 and TRBJ2-2; possible D gene TRBD1, 6 bases. This CDR3 contains 13 residues. Germline V gene lookup returns CDR1 DFQATT and CDR2 SNEGSKA (reference sequence). V shed 2 bases and J shed 5 bases, with 9 bases lying between them. CDR3 DNA: TGCAGTGCTAGAAGACAGGTTACCGGGGAGCTGTTTTTT. This gives the protein CSARRQVTGELFF.

The chain couples TRBV5-1 to TRBJ2-5; unclear D gene. This CDR3 is 14 amino acids long. V lost 3 bases and J lost 0, with 9 bases in between. Germline CDR1 and CDR2: SGHRS and YFSETQ. CDR3 in amino acids: CASSSYRDQETQYF. CDR3 bases: TGCGCCAGCAGCTCCTACAGAGACCAAGAGACCCAGTACTTC.